These 22 T cell receptor beta chains were sequenced from one sample in a study of cytomegalovirus exposure and HLA in healthy donors. This table comes from immunoSEQ multiplex PCR, and its TCRdb copy is limited to in-frame clones, with some not included. The sample shows about 160,000 clones, approximately 86% of them seen only once. Input material: PBMCs. The source of these receptors is a woman in her late teens or twenties in good health and CMV-seronegative.

This clone was detected ten times or more. V and J are TRBV19 and TRBJ1-6, with D possibly matching TRBD1 (6 bases). The V gene's germline CDR1 is LNHDA and CDR2 SQIVND (reference sequence). The CDR3 runs to 14 residues. V lost 7 bases to trimming and J lost 5 bases, with 12 bases between them. The DNA for the CDR3 is TGTGCCAGTACACGGGACACCCATAATTCACCCCTCCACTTT. This gives the protein CASTRDTHNSPLHF.

This sequence joins TRBV5-1 and TRBJ1-1; D perhaps matches TRBD1 (6 bases). This CDR3 comprises 12 residues. CDR1 and CDR2 (germline): SGHRS, YFSETQ. The V end lost 0 bases, the J end lost 10 bases, and 10 bases lay between the germline ends. CDR3 DNA sequence: TGCGCCAGCAGCTTGGAGGGCAGGGGAGCTTTCTTT. Translating gives CASSLEGRGAFF.

The V and J genes are TRBV29-1 and TRBJ1-4, with 9 nucleotides matching TRBD1. Germline CDR1 SQVTM, CDR2 ANQGSEA. The CDR3 consists of 16 residues. J lost 6 bases, V lost 4 bases, and 12 bases had no gene match. In DNA, the CDR3 is TGCAGCGTTGCACTCCTGACAGGGGGAGTGGATGAAAAACTGTTTTTT. Translated, it gives CSVALLTGGVDEKLFF. The full variable domain, completed using reference TRBV29-1 and TRBJ1-4, is SAVISQKPSRDICQRGTSLTIQCQVDSQVTMMFWYRQQPGQSLTLIATANQGSEATYESGFVIDKFPISRPNLTFSTLTVSNMSPEDSSIYLCSVALLTGGVDEKLFFGSGTQLSVL.

The CDR3 loop is CASRTSTGALYGYTF. CDR3 sequence (DNA): TGTGCCAGTAGAACCTCAACAGGGGCACTCTATGGCTACACCTTC. The chain joins TRBV19 to TRBJ1-2; 7 bases map to TRBD1. The V gene's germline CDR1 is LNHDA and CDR2 SQIVND (reference sequence). The CDR3 totals 15 residues. J was trimmed by 4 bases and V by 6 bases; bases with no gene match: 11.

The CDR3 DNA follows: TGTGCCAGCAGCCCCCTACAGGTAAACACTGAAGCTTTCTTT. It encodes CASSPLQVNTEAFF. The V and J genes are TRBV14 and TRBJ1-1, with D maybe TRBD1 (5 bases). V was cut by 4 bases and J by 2 bases, with 11 bases left in between. CDR1 is SGHDN and CDR2 is FVKESK in the germline V gene. The CDR3 has 14 residues.

J is TRBJ2-7 and V is TRBV7-9; 10 bases align to TRBD1. V shed 4 bases, J shed 5 bases, and the junction held 5 bases outside the gene matches. The CDR3 length is 14 residues. Germline-derived CDR1 and CDR2 are SEHNR and FQNEAQ (reference sequence). CDR3 protein: CASSSGTGVDEQYF. The CDR3, as DNA: TGTGCCAGCAGCTCTGGGACAGGGGTGGACGAGCAGTACTTC.

This chain links TRBV18 with TRBJ2-1; 7 nucleotides agree with TRBD2. Germline CDR1 is KGHSH and CDR2 is LQKENI. Germline trimming cut 6 bases from V and 0 bases from J; bases unmatched to any gene: 11. CDR3 length: 17 residues. The CDR3 sequence: CASSRTVSGFSYNEQFF. Written as DNA, the CDR3 is TGTGCCAGCTCCCGGACGGTTAGCGGGTTCTCCTACAATGAGCAGTTCTTC. The full variable domain, rest sourced from reference TRBV18 and TRBJ2-1, is NAGVMQNPRHLVRRRGQEARLRCSPMKGHSHVYWYRQLPEEGLKFMVYLQKENIIDESGMPKERFSAEFPKEGPSILRIQQVVRGDSAAYFCASSRTVSGFSYNEQFFGPGTRLTVL.

This clone was seen a single time. The V and J genes are TRBV6-4 and TRBJ2-1, with TRBD2 matching over 7 bases. CDR3 size: 16 residues. The germline gives CDR1 MRHNA, CDR2 SNTAGT. The junction had 9 bases not matched to a gene; V was cut back by 2 bases and J by 5 bases. The CDR3 DNA reads as TGTGCCAGCAGTGACGATGGAGGAGCGGGACACAATGAGCAGTTCTTC. This translates into CASSDDGGAGHNEQFF.

This sequence joins TRBV14 and TRBJ2-5, with 12 nucleotides matching TRBD1. Germline V gene sequence: CDR1 SGHDN, CDR2 FVKESK. CDR3 length equals 16 residues. The junction had 9 bases not matched to a gene; V was cut back by 5 bases and J by 5 bases. The CDR3 protein is CASSGPGQGAGETQYF. Written as DNA, the CDR3 is TGTGCCAGCAGCGGTCCGGGACAGGGGGCCGGGGAGACCCAGTACTTC.

This sequence joins TRBV6-1 and TRBJ1-1; tentatively, D is TRBD1 (5 bases). Germline CDR1 MNHNS, CDR2 SASEGT. With 2 bases removed from V and 3 bases from J, the gap between germline ends came to 7 bases. CDR3 size: 13 residues. CDR3 in DNA: TGTGCCAGCAGTGAAATAGGGGACACTGAAGCTTTCTTT. It specifies CASSEIGDTEAFF.

V and J are TRBV27 and TRBJ2-1; 8 nucleotides match TRBD1. V dropped 7 bases and J dropped 7; count of bases not matched to a gene: 15. This CDR3 contains 16 residues. CDR1 is MNHEY, CDR2 SMNVEV, per germline (reference sequence). CDR3 sequence reads: CASKSGSRGLRNEQFF. CDR3 DNA: TGTGCCAGCAAGTCGGGAAGCAGGGGGCTTCGGAATGAGCAGTTCTTC.

The J gene is TRBJ2-3, the V gene TRBV9; D might be TRBD2 (6 bases). Germline V gene lookup returns CDR1 SGDLS and CDR2 YYNGEE. Between the trimmed V and J ends, which lost 0 bases and 2 bases, there was a span of 22 bases. The length of the CDR3 is 19 residues. The DNA of the CDR3 is TGTGCCAGCAGCGTAGCTCCGGCGCGGGGTACCGGACACACAGATACGCAGTATTTT. This translates into CASSVAPARGTGHTDTQYF.

This clone was seen more than once but under ten times. The chain links TRBV4-3 to TRBJ2-1, with a weak D call TRBD2 (6 bases). The germline V gene encodes CDR1 LGHNA and CDR2 YSLEER. V was clipped by 2 bases and J by 2 bases, with 10 bases between them. The CDR3 spans 15 residues. Here the CDR3 reads CASSQRSGTYNEQFF. The CDR3 DNA reads TGCGCCAGCAGCCAACGTAGCGGTACCTACAATGAGCAGTTCTTC.

This clone was recorded once. This chain connects TRBV6-5 to TRBJ2-1, with 7 bases fitting TRBD1. V trimming: 0 bases; J trimming: 3 bases; junction bases outside the gene matches: 2. From germline, CDR1 is MNHEY and CDR2 SVGAGI. The length of the CDR3 is 15 residues. The CDR3 protein is CASSYSQGNYNEQFF. DNA of the CDR3: TGTGCCAGCAGTTACTCACAGGGGAACTACAATGAGCAGTTCTTC.

This clone was found a few times. V is TRBV30 and J is TRBJ1-2, with TRBD1 matching over 7 bases. Trimming at V came to 6 bases and at J to 6 bases, leaving 7 bases not matched to a gene. The CDR3 runs to 12 residues. Looked up from germline, CDR1 is GTSNPN and CDR2 is SVGIG (reference sequence). CDR3 loop: CACWDSGHGYTF. The CDR3 DNA sequence: TGTGCCTGTTGGGACAGCGGTCATGGCTACACCTTC.

The chain carries TRBV7-9 and TRBJ1-1; 8 positions agree with TRBD1. CDR3 size: 14 residues. V was pared by 7 bases and J by 2 bases, with 6 bases of the junction left unmatched. Germline V gene data show CDR1 as SEHNR and CDR2 as FQNEAQ (reference sequence). The CDR3 is CASNPTGGNTEAFF. DNA of the CDR3: TGTGCCAGCAATCCAACAGGGGGAAACACTGAAGCTTTCTTT.

The chain carries TRBV14 and TRBJ2-1, with D tentatively TRBD2 (6 bases). In germline, CDR1 is SGHDN, CDR2 FVKESK. The CDR3 runs to 15 residues. V was clipped by 3 bases and J by 4 bases, with 13 bases between them. CDR3 nucleotides: TGTGCCAGCAGCCATTCCTCCGGGACTTACAATGAGCAGTTCTTC. Its translation is CASSHSSGTYNEQFF.

The gene calls are TRBV6-1 and TRBJ2-7; D not resolved. Trimming pared 1 base from V and 5 bases from J, leaving 6 bases between. The germline V gene encodes CDR1 MNHNS and CDR2 SASEGT. The CDR3 spans 12 residues. The chain's CDR3 is CASSEDGHEQYF. The CDR3 DNA is TGTGCCAGCAGTGAAGACGGTCACGAGCAGTACTTC.

The rearrangement joins TRBV13 to TRBJ1-1; 9 bases are shared with TRBD1. CDR3 length: 15 amino acids. The V gene's germline CDR1 is PRHDT and CDR2 FYEKMQ (reference sequence). V dropped 6 bases and J dropped 5; count of bases not matched to a gene: 10. This chain's CDR3 is CASRHTGGHGTEAFF. The CDR3 DNA reads TGTGCCAGCAGACATACAGGGGGCCACGGGACTGAAGCTTTCTTT.

This clone has a single count. The chain links TRBV6-5 to TRBJ2-5; possibly TRBD1 for D (6 bases). Germline loops: CDR1 MNHEY, CDR2 SVGAGI. Trimming stripped 2 bases from V and 2 bases from J, with 9 bases between. The CDR3 totals 14 residues. The CDR3 DNA reads TGTGCCAGCAGTTACCAAGGGGGACAAGAGACCCAGTACTTC. This codes for CASSYQGGQETQYF.

V gene TRBV15 combines with J gene TRBJ2-1; perhaps TRBD1 as D (5 bases). The V gene lost 0 bases and the J gene lost 6 bases, with 24 bases spanning the gap. The CDR3 consists of 19 residues. Germline V gives CDR1 LNHNV, CDR2 YYDKDF (reference sequence). The CDR3 here is CATSRDRLAGPMVPNEQFF. The CDR3 DNA reads TGTGCCACCAGCAGAGATCGGCTGGCAGGGCCCATGGTCCCCAATGAGCAGTTCTTC.

The chain couples TRBV7-2 to TRBJ1-2; D might be TRBD1 (6 bases). V lost 5 bases to trimming and J lost 5 bases, with 9 bases between them. The length of the CDR3 is 12 residues. Looked up from germline, CDR1 is SGHTA and CDR2 is FQGNSA. CDR3 sequence reads: CASSPQGYGYTF. The CDR3 nucleotides are TGTGCCAGCAGCCCACAGGGTTATGGCTACACCTTC. The full variable domain, completed using reference TRBV7-2 and TRBJ1-2, is GAGVSQSPSNKVTEKGKDVELRCDPISGHTALYWYRQSLGQGLEFLIYFQGNSAPDKSGLPSDRFSAERTGGSVSTLTIQRTQQEDSAVYLCASSPQGYGYTFGSGTRLTVV.